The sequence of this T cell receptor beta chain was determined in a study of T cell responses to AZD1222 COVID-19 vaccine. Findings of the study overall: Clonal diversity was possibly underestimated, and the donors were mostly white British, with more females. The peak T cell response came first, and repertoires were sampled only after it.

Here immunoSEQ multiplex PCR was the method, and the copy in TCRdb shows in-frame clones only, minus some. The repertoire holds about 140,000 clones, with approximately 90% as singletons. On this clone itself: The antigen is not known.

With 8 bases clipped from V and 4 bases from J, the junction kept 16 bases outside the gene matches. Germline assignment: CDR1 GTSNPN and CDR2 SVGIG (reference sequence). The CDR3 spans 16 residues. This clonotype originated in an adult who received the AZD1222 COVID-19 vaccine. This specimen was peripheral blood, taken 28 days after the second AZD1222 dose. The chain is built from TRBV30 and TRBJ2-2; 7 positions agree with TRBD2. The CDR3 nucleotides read TGTGCCCAGACCCCCACTAGCGAGAGACGCACCGGGGAGCTGTTTTTT. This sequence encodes CAQTPTSERRTGELFF.